A single sample is the source of the 10 T cell receptor beta chains below, sequenced in a study of T cell responses to AZD1222 COVID-19 vaccine. The table came from immunoSEQ multiplex PCR; TCRdb's copy has only in-frame clones and leaves some out. This sample has some 160,000 clones; 85% to 95% occur once, and the top ten carry around 0.9%. Sample: peripheral blood, taken on day 0 of AZD1222 vaccination. These receptors were taken from an adult in good health.

The chain uses TRBV7-2 and TRBJ1-5; 7 bases are a match to TRBD1. Germline V gives CDR1 SGHTA, CDR2 FQGNSA. This CDR3 spans 15 amino acids. With V trimmed by 6 bases and J by 0 bases, 5 bases remained unmatched. DNA of the CDR3: TGTGCCAGCAGTTCAACAGGGGCTAGCAATCAGCCCCAGCATTTT. It translates to CASSSTGASNQPQHF.

This chain joins TRBV5-5 and TRBJ2-6; possible D gene TRBD2, 7 bases. Germline CDR1 reads SGHKS; CDR2 reads YYEKEE (reference sequence). CDR3 length: 16 residues. V lost 4 bases and J 3 bases, leaving 14 bases between the germline ends. Written as DNA, the CDR3 is TGTGCCAGCAGCCGCCGGGGGGCTGATGGGGCCAACGTCCTGACTTTC. This encodes CASSRRGADGANVLTF.

The CDR3 bases are TGTGCCAGCAGTAATGCGGATACGCAGTATTTT. Translating gives CASSNADTQYF. This rearrangement joins TRBV5-4 to TRBJ2-3; D unresolved. The CDR3 runs to 11 residues. The germline CDR1 and CDR2 sequences are SGHNT and YYREEE (reference sequence). The V and J ends lost 5 bases and 6 bases respectively, with 7 bases between them.

The chain recombines TRBV7-2 with TRBJ1-3; 12 positions match TRBD1. V gave up 5 bases and J gave up 6 bases; unmatched junction bases: 2. Looked up from germline, CDR1 is SGHTA and CDR2 is FQGNSA. The CDR3 totals 14 residues. The DNA for the CDR3 is TGTGCCAGCAGCCAGGGACAGGGGGCAAACACCATATATTTT. This codes for CASSQGQGANTIYF.

The CDR3 region is CASSQNGGRTYEQYF. In DNA, the CDR3 is TGTGCCAGCAGCCAGAACGGGGGTCGTACCTACGAGCAGTACTTC. The chain employs TRBV3-1 (or the pseudogene TRBV3-2) and TRBJ2-7; TRBD2 might be the D (6 bases). The germline gives CDR1 LGHDT, CDR2 YNNKEL (reference sequence). Trimming removed 3 bases from V and 2 bases from J, with 14 bases in between. This CDR3 region has 15 residues.

The CDR3 DNA follows: TGTGCCAGCAGCCCTCGGGGGGTTCGGGACACCGGGGAGCTGTTTTTT. Translated: CASSPRGVRDTGELFF. The rearrangement links TRBV3-1 (or the pseudogene TRBV3-2) to TRBJ2-2, with TRBD2 matching 7 bases. CDR1 and CDR2 from the germline V gene are LGHDT and YNNKEL (reference sequence). Losses at the gene ends were 4 bases for V and 3 bases for J; bases not matched to a gene: 8. The CDR3 contains 16 residues.

The J gene is TRBJ2-7, the V gene TRBV25-1; the match to TRBD1 covers 10 bases. The CDR3 length is 12 residues. With V trimmed by 6 bases and J by 6 bases, 2 bases remained unmatched. Germline CDR1 MGHDK, CDR2 SYGVNS. CDR3 in DNA: TGTGCCAGCAGGGGACAGGGGTTCGAGCAGTACTTC. Protein: CASRGQGFEQYF.

CDR3: CASLEFGEQYF. The CDR3 nucleotides read TGTGCCAGCTTGGAGTTTGGCGAGCAGTACTTC. The chain recombines TRBV2 with TRBJ2-7; D gene ambiguous. This CDR3 is 11 amino acids long. Trimming removed 8 bases at V and 6 bases at J, with 11 bases between. The germline gives CDR1 SNHLY, CDR2 FYNNEI. Complete variable domain (other parts from reference TRBV2 and TRBJ2-7): EPEVTQTPSHQVTQMGQEVILRCVPISNHLYFYWYRQILGQKVEFLVSFYNNEISEKSEIFDDQFSVERPDGSNFTLKIRSTKLEDSAMYFCASLEFGEQYFGPGTRLTVT.

The gene calls are TRBV2 and TRBJ1-2; D perhaps matches TRBD1 (6 bases). The CDR3 length is 13 residues. V dropped 6 bases and J dropped 7 bases, with 15 bases sitting between them. Germline CDR1 reads SNHLY; CDR2 reads FYNNEI. The CDR3 reads CASRRTVSGGYTF. The CDR3 bases are TGTGCCAGCAGGAGGACAGTTTCGGGTGGCTACACCTTC.

The chain is built from TRBV3-1 (or the pseudogene TRBV3-2) and TRBJ2-3; D is possibly TRBD2 (6 bases). The CDR3 sequence is 17 residues long. Germline V gene lookup returns CDR1 LGHDT and CDR2 YNNKEL (reference sequence). V lost 2 bases and J 2 bases, leaving 17 bases between the germline ends. The CDR3 DNA is TGTGCCAGCAGCCAATCCTACCGGGGGACGACCACAGATACGCAGTATTTT. Protein product: CASSQSYRGTTTDTQYF.